The 26 T cell receptor beta chains below were found in one sample sequenced in a study of Ad26.COV2.S vaccination and SARS-CoV-2 variants. As for treatment: some 19 received Ad26.COV2.S at low or high dose, single or two shots; about 5 received placebo; per-sample allocation not given. Material that was analyzed had been drawn on day 63 after the first vaccine or placebo injection. TCRdb keeps only in-frame clones here, not all; method: immunoSEQ multiplex PCR. The table shows some 350,000 clones, with around 83% occurring only once. Source: peripheral blood, taken in a trial of Ad26.COV2.S vaccine versus placebo. The receptors derive from a person aged 18-65 years who received the Ad26.COV2.S COVID-19 vaccine or a placebo.

CDR3 residues: CASSKRQGSIDIQYF. For the CDR3, the DNA is TGTGCCAGTAGTAAGAGACAGGGGAGTATTGACATTCAGTACTTC. The chain joins TRBV19 to TRBJ2-4; 8 bases match TRBD1. Germline CDR1 reads LNHDA; CDR2 reads SQIVND (reference sequence). Germline trimming cut 4 bases from V and 8 bases from J; bases unmatched to any gene: 10. This CDR3 spans 15 amino acids.

V and J are TRBV30 and TRBJ1-5, with D maybe TRBD1 (5 bases). Per germline, CDR1 GTSNPN and CDR2 SVGIG (reference sequence). V shed 2 bases and J shed 4 bases, with 18 bases lying between them. The CDR3 contains 16 residues. CDR3 DNA sequence: TGTGCCTGGAGTCGAAATACAGGAGTGGAGAATCAGCCCCAGCATTTT. As protein: CAWSRNTGVENQPQHF.

The chain carries TRBV28 and TRBJ2-1, with 11 bases aligning to TRBD2. After removal of 5 bases from V and 3 bases from J, the junction contained 9 bases not matched to a gene. This CDR3 has 17 residues. Looked up from germline, CDR1 is MDHEN and CDR2 is SYDVKM. The CDR3 DNA reads TGTGCCAGCAGTCCCCTCGGACTAGCGGGTTTCTACAATGAGCAGTTCTTC. Amino acids: CASSPLGLAGFYNEQFF. Together with reference TRBV28 and TRBJ2-1, the CDR3 gives the full variable domain: DVKVTQSSRYLVKRTGEKVFLECVQDMDHENMFWYRQDPGLGLRLIYFSYDVKMKEKGDIPEGYSVSREKKERFSLILESASTNQTSMYLCASSPLGLAGFYNEQFFGPGTRLTVL.

The V call is TRBV19, the J call TRBJ1-6; possibly TRBD1 for D (6 bases). The CDR3 is 16 amino acids. The V end was cut by 2 bases, the J end by 5 bases, with 13 bases between. Looked up from germline, CDR1 is LNHDA and CDR2 is SQIVND (reference sequence). The CDR3 DNA follows: TGTGCCAGTAGTATACCCTCGGACAGAAATAATTCACCCCTCCACTTT. It specifies CASSIPSDRNNSPLHF. Combining the CDR3 with reference TRBV19 and TRBJ1-6 gives the whole variable domain DGGITQSPKYLFRKEGQNVTLSCEQNLNHDAMYWYRQDPGQGLRLIYYSQIVNDFQKGDIAEGYSVSREKKESFPLTVTSAQKNPTAFYLCASSIPSDRNNSPLHFGNGTRLTVT.

The chain is built from TRBV19 and TRBJ2-7; weak D call: TRBD2 (5 bases). V was trimmed by 4 bases and J by 5 bases, leaving 15 bases between them. Germline CDR1 LNHDA, CDR2 SQIVND (reference sequence). This CDR3 has 14 amino acids. CDR3 sequence (DNA): TGTGCCAGTAGTACAAGGGCTAGCTATCACGAGCAGTACTTC. Translated, it gives CASSTRASYHEQYF.

The chain joins TRBV10-3 to TRBJ2-5; TRBD1 aligns across 10 bases. Germline V gene sequence: CDR1 ENHRY, CDR2 SYGVKD. There are 15 residues in the CDR3. The V and J ends lost 6 bases and 3 bases, in that order; junction bases with no gene match: 7. CDR3 sequence: CAISWGQGREETQYF. The CDR3 region has the DNA TGTGCCATCAGCTGGGGACAGGGGCGGGAAGAGACCCAGTACTTC.

This clone was counted a few times. The V call is TRBV5-4, the J call TRBJ2-7; D remains ambiguous. CDR1 is SGHNT, CDR2 YYREEE, per germline (reference sequence). This CDR3 region has 16 residues. The V gene lost 4 bases and the J gene lost 0 bases, with 17 bases spanning the gap. The CDR3 is CASSPDPGPSSYEQYF. The CDR3 DNA sequence: TGTGCCAGCAGCCCTGACCCAGGACCGAGCTCCTACGAGCAGTACTTC. The entire variable domain, with the rest obtained from reference TRBV5-4 and TRBJ2-7, is as follows: ETGVTQSPTHLIKTRGQQVTLRCSSQSGHNTVSWYQQALGQGPQFIFQYYREEENGRGNFPPRFSGLQFPNYSSELNVNALELDDSALYLCASSPDPGPSSYEQYFGPGTRLTVT.

The chain has TRBV4-1 and TRBJ2-7; 10 nucleotides align to TRBD2. Germline V lookup: CDR1 MGHRA, CDR2 YSYEKL. The CDR3 extends over 17 amino acids. With 4 bases clipped from V and 2 bases from J, the junction kept 11 bases outside the gene matches. CDR3 loop: CASSRQSGGAVPYEQYF. The DNA of the CDR3 is TGCGCCAGCAGCCGACAAAGCGGGGGGGCCGTTCCCTACGAGCAGTACTTC.

The chain has TRBV6-5 and TRBJ2-2, with TRBD2 as a possible D gene (5 bases). The V gene's germline CDR1 is MNHEY and CDR2 SVGAGI. The CDR3 length is 14 residues. Trimming pared 7 bases from V and 4 bases from J, leaving 13 bases between. The DNA for the CDR3 is TGTGCCAGCAAGATGGGAGAAGCCACCGGGGAGCTGTTTTTT. Its translation is CASKMGEATGELFF.

The chain combines TRBV7-2 with TRBJ2-2; 11 bases match TRBD2. The CDR3 consists of 17 residues. Trimming took 1 base from V and 7 from J; bases not matched to a gene: 8. Germline V gives CDR1 SGHTA, CDR2 FQGNSA. CDR3 residues: CASSLGLTSGIIGELFF. Written as DNA, the CDR3 is TGTGCCAGCAGCTTAGGCTTGACTAGCGGGATAATCGGGGAGCTGTTTTTT.

This chain connects TRBV7-2 to TRBJ1-3; TRBD1 is a possible D gene (6 bases). Germline assignment: CDR1 SGHTA and CDR2 FQGNSA. Trimming stripped 3 bases from V and 3 bases from J, with 12 bases between. The CDR3 has 15 amino acids. CDR3 loop: CASSFLGASGNTIYF. CDR3 coding DNA: TGTGCCAGCAGCTTTTTGGGGGCAAGTGGAAACACCATATATTTT.

The genes are TRBV2 and TRBJ1-5; TRBD1 is a possible D gene (6 bases). This CDR3 is 16 amino acids long. Trimming removed 6 bases from V and 7 bases from J, with 22 bases in between. Germline CDR1 is SNHLY and CDR2 is FYNNEI. In DNA, the CDR3 is TGTGCCAGCAGCGTCGGAGGGGGGGGAGGGCCCCAGCCCCAGCATTTT. Amino acids: CASSVGGGGGPQPQHF.

In the case of this clone: A much larger clone lies a single base off, so this may be a read error. The same CDR3 also results from other DNA sequences found in this sample. The J gene is TRBJ1-2, the V gene TRBV7-9; the match to TRBD1 covers 7 bases. Trimming removed 5 bases from V and 4 bases from J; junction bases left unmatched: 1. The CDR3 has 12 amino acids. Germline assignment: CDR1 SEHNR and CDR2 FQNEAQ (reference sequence). The CDR3 reads CASSRDSYGYTF. CDR3 bases: TGTGCCAGCAGCCGGGACAGCTATGGCTACACCTTC.

This chain links TRBV14 with TRBJ1-6; 9 positions agree with TRBD1. The CDR3 spans 16 residues. Looked up from germline, CDR1 is SGHDN and CDR2 is FVKESK. The ends lost 0 bases at V and 10 bases at J; junction bases unmatched: 7. CDR3 in amino acids: CASSQDRDRVRSPLHF. The DNA for the CDR3 is TGTGCCAGCAGCCAAGATCGGGACAGGGTACGCTCACCCCTCCACTTT.

The chain has TRBV12-3 or TRBV12-4 and TRBJ2-1; 8 bases agree with TRBD2. The CDR3 is made up of 13 amino acids. The trim removed 5 bases at V and 15 bases at J, leaving 12 bases unmatched. As DNA, the CDR3 is TGTGCCAGCAGTCCCTCGGGGGGGGTTTATGCGTTCTTC. Protein: CASSPSGGVYAFF.

J is TRBJ2-1 and V is TRBV4-3, with 9 bases matching TRBD2. The CDR3 runs to 17 residues. The germline V gene encodes CDR1 LGHNA and CDR2 YSLEER. The ends lost 4 bases at V and 2 bases at J; junction bases unmatched: 9. CDR3 protein: CASSRSISGGAYNEQFF. In nucleotides, the CDR3 is TGCGCCAGCAGCCGGAGTATTAGCGGGGGTGCCTACAATGAGCAGTTCTTC.

The chain has TRBV7-9 and TRBJ1-1; unclear D gene. The CDR3 has 17 residues. Trimming removed 1 base from V and 0 bases from J, with 15 bases in between. The V gene's germline CDR1 is SEHNR and CDR2 FQNEAQ (reference sequence). The CDR3 DNA sequence: TGTGCCAGCAGCTTAGATCAAGGGCCAGGCGTGAACACTGAAGCTTTCTTT. Protein product: CASSLDQGPGVNTEAFF.

This clone has only a few counts. The chain recombines TRBV7-2 with TRBJ2-4; 13 bases line up with TRBD2. The junction had 3 bases not matched to a gene; V was cut back by 4 bases and J by 9 bases. Germline CDR1 reads SGHTA; CDR2 reads FQGNSA. The CDR3 sequence is 14 residues long. CDR3 nucleotides: TGTGCCAGCAGCTCGACTAGCGGGGGGACCATTCAGTACTTC. Residues: CASSSTSGGTIQYF. The whole variable domain, filled in from reference TRBV7-2 and TRBJ2-4, reads GAGVSQSPSNKVTEKGKDVELRCDPISGHTALYWYRQSLGQGLEFLIYFQGNSAPDKSGLPSDRFSAERTGGSVSTLTIQRTQQEDSAVYLCASSSTSGGTIQYFGAGTRLSVL.

The V gene is TRBV15, the J gene TRBJ2-7, with D hard to call. The CDR3 consists of 13 residues. Germline loops: CDR1 LNHNV, CDR2 YYDKDF (reference sequence). V was clipped by 4 bases and J by 6 bases, with 13 bases between them. CDR3 in amino acids: CATSNVDRSEQYF. The CDR3 DNA reads TGTGCCACCAGCAACGTAGACCGCAGCGAGCAGTACTTC.

This clone occurred once. V usage is TRBV6-2 or TRBV6-3 and J usage is TRBJ1-1; the D gene is possibly TRBD1 (5 bases). V lost 5 bases, J lost 3 bases, and 13 bases lay in between. CDR1 is MNHEY and CDR2 is SVGEGT in the germline V gene. The length of the CDR3 is 14 residues. The CDR3 spells CASSNRQSDTEAFF. CDR3 DNA: TGTGCCAGCAGTAACCGACAGAGCGACACTGAAGCTTTCTTT.

V is TRBV6-1 and J is TRBJ2-6, with a possible D match to TRBD2 (5 bases). Germline loops: CDR1 MNHNS, CDR2 SASEGT. The CDR3 has 15 residues. Deletions cut 3 bases from V and 1 base from J, with 7 bases between. The CDR3 is CASSDGESGANVLTF. DNA of the CDR3: TGTGCCAGCAGTGACGGGGAATCTGGGGCCAACGTCCTGACTTTC.

This chain uses TRBV4-1 with TRBJ2-3; the match to TRBD2 covers 7 bases. The J segment lost 1 base and the V segment lost 4 bases, leaving 14 bases of the junction unmatched. The CDR3 contains 18 residues. Germline CDR1 reads MGHRA; CDR2 reads YSYEKL. This chain's CDR3 is CASSPRFVAGRGTDTQYF. CDR3 in DNA: TGCGCCAGCAGCCCCCGCTTCGTAGCGGGTAGAGGCACAGATACGCAGTATTTT.

This clone appeared once. The chain couples TRBV7-2 to TRBJ2-3; tentative D call: TRBD1 (5 bases). The germline CDR1 and CDR2 sequences are SGHTA and FQGNSA. The CDR3 covers 13 residues. V was trimmed by 5 bases and J by 4 bases, leaving 10 bases between them. CDR3 residues: CASSEVRADTQYF. As DNA, the CDR3 is TGTGCCAGCAGCGAAGTCAGGGCAGATACGCAGTATTTT.

The J gene is TRBJ2-1, the V gene TRBV5-5; 9 bases are shared with TRBD2. CDR1 is SGHKS, CDR2 YYEKEE, per germline (reference sequence). Germline trimming cut 3 bases from V and 3 bases from J; bases unmatched to any gene: 4. The CDR3 length is 15 residues. Here the CDR3 DNA reads TGTGCCAGCAGCTCCCTAGCGGGATTCTACAATGAGCAGTTCTTC. Protein sequence: CASSSLAGFYNEQFF.

This rearrangement joins TRBV6-2 or TRBV6-3 to TRBJ1-2, with a tentative D call TRBD1 (5 bases). Looked up from germline, CDR1 is MNHEY and CDR2 is SVGEGT. V was cut by 7 bases and J by 3 bases, with 12 bases left in between. The CDR3 totals 13 residues. The CDR3 DNA reads as TGTGCCAGCAACCCACGGGGGGACTATGGCTACACCTTC. The encoded protein is CASNPRGDYGYTF.

The chain uses TRBV9 and TRBJ2-7; 9 bases agree with TRBD2. CDR1 SGDLS and CDR2 YYNGEE come from the germline V gene. There are 15 residues in the CDR3. V lost 2 bases to trimming and J lost 2 bases; unmatched junction nucleotides: 5. The CDR3 DNA sequence: TGTGCCAGCAGCGTCTCGGCGGGAGGGACCTACGAGCAGTACTTC. As protein: CASSVSAGGTYEQYF.